This record concerns one T cell receptor beta chain sequence. Trimming pared 6 bases from V and 1 base from J, leaving 7 bases between. The CDR3 is made up of 12 amino acids. This sample was taken from a study of T cell responses to AZD1222 COVID-19 vaccine. Profiled with immunoSEQ multiplex PCR; TCRdb holds only in-frame clones, not every one. This sample has 120,000 or so clones; around 89% occur once, and the top ten carry more than 9.5%. The TCR originated in an adult in good health. The material sequenced was peripheral blood, taken on day 0 of MenACWY control vaccination. The chain recombines TRBV12-3 or TRBV12-4 with TRBJ2-7, with a tentative D call TRBD1 (6 bases). The CDR3 loop is CASRTGSYEQYF. For the CDR3, the DNA is TGTGCCAGCAGGACAGGTTCCTACGAGCAGTACTTC.